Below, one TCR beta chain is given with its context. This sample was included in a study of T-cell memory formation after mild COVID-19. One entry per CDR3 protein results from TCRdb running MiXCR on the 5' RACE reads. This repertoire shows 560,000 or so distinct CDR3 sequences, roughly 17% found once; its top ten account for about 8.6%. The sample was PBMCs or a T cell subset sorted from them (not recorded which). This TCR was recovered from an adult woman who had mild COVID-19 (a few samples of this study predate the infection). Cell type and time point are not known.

The CDR3 is CASSLPGRGSGELFF. The CDR3 nucleotides are TGTGCCAGCAGTTTACCTGGGCGGGGTAGCGGGGAGCTGTTTTTT. The V call is TRBV12-3 or TRBV12-4, the J call TRBJ2-2, with D perhaps TRBD2 (6 bases). V was trimmed by 2 bases and J by 7 bases, leaving 14 bases between them. The CDR3 consists of 15 residues.